Each of the 9 T cell receptor beta chains below was sequenced from the same sample in a study of vaccination and CD4 T cells after COVID-19 (dated by TCRdb to between 2021 and 2023). Library preparation was by PCR. TCRdb lists the instrument as Illumina iSeq 100. DNA from cultured CD4+ T cells underwent TCR sequencing with the Oncomine TCR Beta short-read assay at the Johns Hopkins FTIC core. The QIAamp micro DNA kit was used to extract genomic DNA from the cultured CD4+ T cells. TCRdb reanalyzed the raw reads on its own, using fastp at Q25 for trimming and MiXCR for clone calling, and kept in-frame beta chains. Rows matching on CDR3 protein sequence are summarized as one entry with the most common DNA and genes. Within this sample are 9,000 to 13,000 distinct CDR3 sequences, with around 32% of them counted one time only. The ten largest clonotypes hold 10% to 15% of the sample. What these receptors recognize is not known.

The treatment or condition label here, explained by the study, means: roughly 10-day PBMC culture with coronavirus spike peptide pools or control peptides (ViraFEST assay). CD4+ T cells from unexposed donors were collected before the COVID-19 pandemic (2011-2018). Sequenced input: CD4+ T cells from blood, cultured in vitro. The receptors were sampled from a human donor in good health.

The chain uses TRBV19 and TRBJ2-6; no clear D. The CDR3 is 16 amino acids. Germline CDR1 is LNHDA and CDR2 is SQIVND (reference sequence). The germline V and J ends were trimmed by 7 bases and 4 bases, with 17 bases remaining between them. The CDR3 nucleotides are TGTGCCAGTACCCGGATTGGTGCCGCCGGGGCCAACGTCCTGACTTTC. The encoded protein is CASTRIGAAGANVLTF.

The gene calls are TRBV28 and TRBJ2-7; D is unclear. The CDR3 is made up of 15 amino acids. The V gene lost 4 bases and the J gene lost 3 bases, with 16 bases spanning the gap. CDR1 and CDR2 (germline): MDHEN, SYDVKM. CDR3 residues: CASSWSGPSFYEQYF. As DNA, the CDR3 is TGTGCCAGCAGTTGGTCAGGCCCATCTTTCTACGAGCAGTACTTC. Together with reference TRBV28 and TRBJ2-7, the CDR3 gives the full variable domain: DVKVTQSSRYLVKRTGEKVFLECVQDMDHENMFWYRQDPGLGLRLIYFSYDVKMKEKGDIPEGYSVSREKKERFSLILESASTNQTSMYLCASSWSGPSFYEQYFGPGTRLTVT.

The genes are TRBV6-4 and TRBJ2-5; 10 nucleotides line up with TRBD2. The CDR3 extends over 16 amino acids. CDR1 MRHNA and CDR2 SNTAGT come from the germline V gene. V trimming: 4 bases; J trimming: 5 bases; junction bases outside the gene matches: 10. CDR3 in DNA: TGTGCCAGCAGTGGAATGAGCGGGAGGGCCGGGGAGACCCAGTACTTC. It codes for CASSGMSGRAGETQYF.

This clonotype was seen only a few times. The chain links TRBV27 to TRBJ1-2; 9 bases agree with TRBD1. The trim removed 6 bases at V and 4 bases at J, leaving 9 bases unmatched. CDR1 and CDR2 from the germline V gene are MNHEY and SMNVEV (reference sequence). This CDR3 spans 15 amino acids. Here the CDR3 reads CASRPEDRGIYGYTF. CDR3 nucleotide sequence: TGTGCCAGCAGACCGGAAGACAGGGGGATCTATGGCTACACCTTC.

The rearrangement links TRBV7-9 to TRBJ1-6; D might be TRBD1 (5 bases). Germline CDR1 is SEHNR and CDR2 is FQNEAQ (reference sequence). This CDR3 comprises 15 residues. V gave up 5 bases and J gave up 8 bases, with 16 bases separating them. CDR3 loop: CASSPERGFDSPLHF. Here the CDR3 DNA reads TGTGCCAGCAGCCCCGAACGGGGGTTCGATTCACCCCTCCACTTT.

The chain links TRBV10-1 to TRBJ1-1; a possible D gene is TRBD1 (5 bases). The CDR3 contains 13 residues. CDR1 is WNHNN and CDR2 is SYGVQD in the germline V gene (reference sequence). V dropped 6 bases and J dropped 2 bases, with 10 bases sitting between them. CDR3 in DNA: TGCGCCAGCAGGACGGGGGGAAACACTGAAGCTTTCTTT. This codes for CASRTGGNTEAFF.

The CDR3 region has the DNA TGTGCCAGCAGCTTGTGGGTGGGGAACACCGGGGAGCTGTTTTTT. This translates into CASSLWVGNTGELFF. The chain recombines TRBV5-4 with TRBJ2-2; D remains unclear. This CDR3 comprises 15 residues. V was shortened by 1 base and J by 1 base, with 8 bases between the two germline ends. Germline V gene sequence: CDR1 SGHNT, CDR2 YYREEE (reference sequence).

This clonotype was picked up a small number of times. V and J are TRBV4-3 and TRBJ1-6, with D unresolved. Germline CDR1 reads LGHNA; CDR2 reads YSLEER. CDR3 length: 14 amino acids. Trimming removed 0 bases from V and 8 bases from J, with 8 bases in between. The CDR3 DNA sequence: TGCGCCAGCAGCCAAGAATGGAGAGATTCACCCCTCCACTTT. It specifies CASSQEWRDSPLHF.

The sample holds a few counts of this clonotype. This chain uses TRBV19 with TRBJ1-2; D unresolved. The CDR3 has 14 amino acids. With 2 bases removed from V and 0 bases from J, the gap between germline ends came to 7 bases. Germline V gene lookup returns CDR1 LNHDA and CDR2 SQIVND (reference sequence). DNA of the CDR3: TGTGCCAGTAGTATAACAGAATCTAACTATGGCTACACCTTC. This codes for CASSITESNYGYTF.